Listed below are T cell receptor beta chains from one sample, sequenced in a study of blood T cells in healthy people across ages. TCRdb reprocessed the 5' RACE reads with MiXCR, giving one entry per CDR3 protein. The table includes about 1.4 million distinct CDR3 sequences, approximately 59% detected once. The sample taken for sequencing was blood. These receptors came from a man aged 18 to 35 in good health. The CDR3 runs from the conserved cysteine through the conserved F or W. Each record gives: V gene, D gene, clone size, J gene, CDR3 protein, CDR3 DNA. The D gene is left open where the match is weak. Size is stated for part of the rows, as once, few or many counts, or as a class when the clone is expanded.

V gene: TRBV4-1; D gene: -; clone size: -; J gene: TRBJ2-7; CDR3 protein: CASSQDVAALSISHEQYF; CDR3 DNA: TGCGCCAGCAGCCAAGATGTGGCAGCCCTATCTATATCCCACGAGCAGTACTTC
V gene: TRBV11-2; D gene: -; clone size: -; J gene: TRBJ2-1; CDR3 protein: CASSRRGDEQFF; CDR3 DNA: TGTGCCAGCAGCCGACGAGGCGATGAGCAGTTCTTC
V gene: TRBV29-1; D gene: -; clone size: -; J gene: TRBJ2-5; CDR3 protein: CSVEGGEYETQYF; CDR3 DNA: TGCAGCGTTGAGGGCGGGGAGTACGAGACCCAGTACTTC
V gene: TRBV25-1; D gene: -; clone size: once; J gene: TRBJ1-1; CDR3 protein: CASSELGHRENTEAFF; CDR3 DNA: TGTGCCAGCAGTGAATTGGGACACCGGGAGAACACTGAAGCTTTCTTT
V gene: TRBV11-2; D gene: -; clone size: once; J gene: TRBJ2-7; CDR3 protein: CASSLVQGGGEQYF; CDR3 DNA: TGTGCCAGCAGCTTAGTGCAGGGAGGAGGCGAGCAGTACTTC
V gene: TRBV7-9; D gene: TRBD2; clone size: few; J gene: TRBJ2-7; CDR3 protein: CASSLTGLAGYEQYF; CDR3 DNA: TGTGCCAGCAGCTTAACTGGACTAGCAGGCTACGAGCAGTACTTC
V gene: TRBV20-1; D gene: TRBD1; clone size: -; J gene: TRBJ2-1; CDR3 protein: CSATGQGGEQFF; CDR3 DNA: TGCAGTGCTACCGGACAGGGCGGTGAGCAGTTCTTC
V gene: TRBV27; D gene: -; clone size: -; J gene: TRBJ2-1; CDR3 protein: CASSLSRTKETQFF; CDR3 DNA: TGTGCCAGCAGTTTATCAAGGACAAAAGAGACCCAGTTCTTC
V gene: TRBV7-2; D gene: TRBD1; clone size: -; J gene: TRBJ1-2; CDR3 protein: CASSAGTAPNYGYTF; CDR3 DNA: TGTGCCAGCAGCGCCGGGACAGCTCCTAACTATGGCTACACCTTC
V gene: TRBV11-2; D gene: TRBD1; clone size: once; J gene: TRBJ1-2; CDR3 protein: CASRTPGQGFQRSGYTF; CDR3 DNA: TGTGCCAGCAGGACCCCGGGACAGGGGTTTCAAAGGAGTGGCTACACCTTC
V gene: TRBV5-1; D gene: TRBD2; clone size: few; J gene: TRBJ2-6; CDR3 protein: CASSSRLAGNPSSGANVLTF; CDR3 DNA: TGCGCCAGCAGCTCGAGACTAGCGGGTAATCCTAGCTCTGGGGCCAACGTCCTGACTTTC
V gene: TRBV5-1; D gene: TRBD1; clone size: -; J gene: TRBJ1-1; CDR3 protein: CASIVGQRDTEAFF; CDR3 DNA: TGCGCCAGCATCGTGGGACAGAGGGACACTGAAGCTTTCTTT
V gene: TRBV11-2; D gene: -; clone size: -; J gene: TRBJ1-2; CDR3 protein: CASSLDPHLDRPSNYGYTF; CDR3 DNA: TGTGCCAGCAGCTTAGATCCCCACCTAGACCGACCTTCTAACTATGGCTACACCTTC
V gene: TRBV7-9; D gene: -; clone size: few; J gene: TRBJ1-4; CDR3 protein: CASSPHEKLFF; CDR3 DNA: TGTGCCAGCAGCCCGCATGAAAAACTGTTTTTT
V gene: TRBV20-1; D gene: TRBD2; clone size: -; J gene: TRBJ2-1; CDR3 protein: CSASNLAGGPSEQFF; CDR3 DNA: TGCAGTGCGAGCAATCTAGCGGGGGGGCCGAGTGAGCAGTTCTTC
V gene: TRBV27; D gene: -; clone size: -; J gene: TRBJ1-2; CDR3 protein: CASSLRTNGNYGYTF; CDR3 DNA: TGTGCCAGCAGTTTAAGGACGAACGGGAACTATGGCTACACCTTC
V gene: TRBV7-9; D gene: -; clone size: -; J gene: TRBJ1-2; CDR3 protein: CASSADGGLSNYGYTF; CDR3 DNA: TGTGCCAGCAGCGCCGACGGCGGACTCTCTAACTATGGCTACACCTTC
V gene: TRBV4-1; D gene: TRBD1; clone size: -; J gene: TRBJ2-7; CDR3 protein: CASSEAGGTFIYEQYF; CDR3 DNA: TGCGCCAGCAGCGAAGCAGGGGGAACGTTCATCTACGAGCAGTACTTC
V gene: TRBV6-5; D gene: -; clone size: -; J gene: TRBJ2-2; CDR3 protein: CASDSNTGELFF; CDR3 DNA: TGTGCCAGCGATTCGAACACCGGGGAGCTGTTTTTT
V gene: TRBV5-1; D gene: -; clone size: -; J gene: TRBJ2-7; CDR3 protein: CASAWTASYEQYF; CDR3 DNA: TGCGCCTCAGCTTGGACAGCCTCCTACGAGCAGTACTTC
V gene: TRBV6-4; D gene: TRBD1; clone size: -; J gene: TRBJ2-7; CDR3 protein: CASLHPKLPNPGQGDYEQYF; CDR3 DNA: TGTGCCAGCCTCCACCCCAAGCTGCCAAACCCCGGACAGGGAGACTACGAGCAGTACTTC
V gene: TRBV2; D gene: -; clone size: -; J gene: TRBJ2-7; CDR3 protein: CASTEVSYEQYF; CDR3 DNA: TGTGCCAGCACGGAAGTCTCCTACGAGCAGTACTTC
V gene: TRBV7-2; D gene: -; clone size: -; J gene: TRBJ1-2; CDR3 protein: CASSLRNYGYTF; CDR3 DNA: TGTGCCAGCAGCCTCAGAAACTATGGCTACACCTTC
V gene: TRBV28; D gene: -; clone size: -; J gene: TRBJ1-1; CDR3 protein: CASSLQGGAEAFF; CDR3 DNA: TGTGCCAGCAGTTTACAGGGAGGCGCTGAAGCTTTCTTT
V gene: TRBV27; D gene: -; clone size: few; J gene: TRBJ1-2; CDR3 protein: CASSLSGQGEIYGYTF; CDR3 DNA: TGTGCCAGCAGTTTATCAGGGCAGGGCGAAATATACGGCTACACCTTC
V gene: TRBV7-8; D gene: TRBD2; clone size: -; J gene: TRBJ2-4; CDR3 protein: CAGSLAGLQNIQYF; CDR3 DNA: TGTGCCGGCAGCTTAGCGGGGCTCCAAAACATTCAGTACTTC
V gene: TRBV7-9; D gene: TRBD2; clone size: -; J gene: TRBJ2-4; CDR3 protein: CASSLLAGGNLAKNIQYF; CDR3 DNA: TGTGCCAGCAGCTTACTAGCGGGAGGGAACTTAGCCAAAAACATTCAGTACTTC
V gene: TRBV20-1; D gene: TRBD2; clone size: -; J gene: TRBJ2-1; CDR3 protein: CSARDYRGTSGPVSSYNEQFF; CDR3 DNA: TGCAGTGCTAGAGATTACAGGGGGACTAGCGGACCAGTGAGCTCCTACAATGAGCAGTTCTTC
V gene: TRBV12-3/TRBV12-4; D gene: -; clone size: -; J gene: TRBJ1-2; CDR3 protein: CASSRTAQTANYGYTF; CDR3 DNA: TGTGCCAGCAGTCGGACAGCCCAAACAGCTAACTATGGCTACACCTTC
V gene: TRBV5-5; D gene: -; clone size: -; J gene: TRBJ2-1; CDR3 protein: CASSLAASNEQFF; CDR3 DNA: TGTGCCAGCAGCTTGGCGGCCTCCAATGAGCAGTTCTTC
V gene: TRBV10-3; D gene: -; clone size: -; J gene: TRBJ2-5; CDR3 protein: CAISESVGTQYF; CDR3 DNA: TGTGCCATCAGTGAGAGTGTGGGGACCCAGTACTTC
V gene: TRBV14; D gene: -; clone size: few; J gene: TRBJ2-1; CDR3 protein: CASSAYRYNEQFF; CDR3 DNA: TGTGCCAGCAGCGCGTACAGGTACAATGAGCAGTTCTTC
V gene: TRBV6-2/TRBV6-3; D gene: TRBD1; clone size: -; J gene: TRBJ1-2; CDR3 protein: CASRGQGAEGYTF; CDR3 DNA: TGTGCCAGCAGAGGACAGGGGGCGGAGGGCTACACCTTC
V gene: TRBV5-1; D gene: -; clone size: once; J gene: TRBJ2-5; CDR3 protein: CASTNAGAETQYF; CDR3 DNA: TGCGCCAGCACAAATGCTGGGGCGGAGACCCAGTACTTC
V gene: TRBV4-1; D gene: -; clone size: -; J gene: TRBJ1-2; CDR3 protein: CASSQEGVDGDYGYTF; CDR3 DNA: TGCGCCAGCAGCCAAGAGGGAGTTGATGGCGACTATGGCTACACCTTC
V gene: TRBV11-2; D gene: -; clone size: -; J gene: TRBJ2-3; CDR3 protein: CASSPGALSNTDTQYF; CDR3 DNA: TGTGCCAGCAGCCCAGGAGCCCTCAGCAATACAGATACGCAGTATTTT
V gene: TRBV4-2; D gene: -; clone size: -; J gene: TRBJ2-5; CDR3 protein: CASSPGVEGNEQYF; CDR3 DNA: TGTGCCAGCAGCCCAGGCGTGGAAGGGAATGAGCAGTACTTC
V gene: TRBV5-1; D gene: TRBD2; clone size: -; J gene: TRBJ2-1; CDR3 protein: CASSLAPSGRDNEQFF; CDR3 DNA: TGCGCCAGCAGCTTGGCCCCTAGCGGGAGAGACAATGAGCAGTTCTTC
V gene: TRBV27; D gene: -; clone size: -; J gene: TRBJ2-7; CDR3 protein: CASSLSYGGADEQYF; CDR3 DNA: TGTGCCAGCAGTTTATCTTACGGGGGCGCAGACGAGCAGTACTTC
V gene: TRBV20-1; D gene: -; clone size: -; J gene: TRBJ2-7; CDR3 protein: CSARDLKGLGYEQYF; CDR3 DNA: TGCAGTGCTAGAGATTTAAAGGGTTTGGGCTACGAGCAGTACTTC
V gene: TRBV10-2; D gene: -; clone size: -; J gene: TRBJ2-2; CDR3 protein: CASSVRINGAPGELFF; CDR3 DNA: TGCGCCAGCAGTGTACGAATAAACGGAGCCCCCGGGGAGCTGTTTTTT
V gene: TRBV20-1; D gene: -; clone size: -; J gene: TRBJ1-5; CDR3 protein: CSAIFDPSSNQPQHF; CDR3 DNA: TGCAGTGCTATCTTCGATCCGAGTAGCAATCAGCCCCAGCATTTT
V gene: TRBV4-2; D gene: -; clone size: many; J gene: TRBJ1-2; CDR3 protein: CASSQGQNGYTF; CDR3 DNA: TGTGCCAGCAGCCAAGGACAGAATGGCTACACCTTC
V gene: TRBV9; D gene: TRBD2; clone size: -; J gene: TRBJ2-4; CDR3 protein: CASSVGYLRGGAKNIQYF; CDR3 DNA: TGTGCCAGCAGCGTAGGTTACTTGAGGGGAGGGGCCAAAAACATTCAGTACTTC
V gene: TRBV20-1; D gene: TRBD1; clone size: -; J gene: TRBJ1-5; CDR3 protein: CSARDLRGRNQPQHF; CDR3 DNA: TGCAGTGCTAGAGATCTTAGGGGGCGCAATCAGCCCCAGCATTTT
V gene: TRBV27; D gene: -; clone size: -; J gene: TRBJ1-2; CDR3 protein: CASSFTGPHYGYTF; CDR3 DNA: TGTGCCAGCAGTTTTACGGGGCCACACTATGGCTACACCTTC
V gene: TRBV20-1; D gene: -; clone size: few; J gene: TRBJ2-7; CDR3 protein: CSARDGGSYEQYF; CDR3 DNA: TGCAGTGCTAGAGACGGCGGCTCCTACGAGCAGTACTTC
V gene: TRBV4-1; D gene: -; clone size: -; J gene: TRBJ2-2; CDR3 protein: CASRRWDKENTGELFF; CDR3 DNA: TGCGCCAGCAGACGGTGGGACAAGGAAAACACCGGGGAGCTGTTTTTT
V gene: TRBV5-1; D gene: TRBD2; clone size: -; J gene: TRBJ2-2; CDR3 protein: CASSKTGGGTGELFF; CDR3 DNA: TGCGCCAGCAGCAAAACGGGAGGTGGCACCGGGGAGCTGTTTTTT
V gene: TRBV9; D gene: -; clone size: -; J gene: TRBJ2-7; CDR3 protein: CASSPRTYYNEQYF; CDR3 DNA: TGTGCCAGCAGCCCCCGGACATATTACAATGAGCAGTACTTC
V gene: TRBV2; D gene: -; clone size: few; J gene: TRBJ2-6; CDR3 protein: CASNRLSGANVLTF; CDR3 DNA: TGTGCCAGCAACCGCCTGTCTGGGGCCAACGTCCTGACTTTC
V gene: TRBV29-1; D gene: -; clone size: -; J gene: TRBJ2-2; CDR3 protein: CSVEDRGVGTTNTGELFF; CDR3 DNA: TGCAGCGTTGAAGATAGAGGGGTGGGGACAACGAACACCGGGGAGCTGTTTTTT
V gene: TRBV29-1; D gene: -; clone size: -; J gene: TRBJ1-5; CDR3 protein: CSVGGGNQPQHF; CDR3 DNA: TGCAGCGTTGGTGGTGGGAATCAGCCCCAGCATTTT
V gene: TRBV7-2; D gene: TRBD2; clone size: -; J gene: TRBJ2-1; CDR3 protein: CASSLNRGSAFYNEQFF; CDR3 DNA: TGTGCCAGCAGCTTAAATCGCGGGAGCGCGTTTTACAATGAGCAGTTCTTC